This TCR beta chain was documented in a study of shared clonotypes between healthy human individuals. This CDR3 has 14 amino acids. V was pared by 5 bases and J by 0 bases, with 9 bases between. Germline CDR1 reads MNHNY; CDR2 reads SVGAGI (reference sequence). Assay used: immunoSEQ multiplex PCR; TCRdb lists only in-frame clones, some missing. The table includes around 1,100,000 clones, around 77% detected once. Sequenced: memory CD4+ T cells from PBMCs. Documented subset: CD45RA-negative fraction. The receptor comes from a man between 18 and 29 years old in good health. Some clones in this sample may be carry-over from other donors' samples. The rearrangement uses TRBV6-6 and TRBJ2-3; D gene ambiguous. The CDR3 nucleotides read TGTGCCAGCAGTAAGACCCTCAGCACAGATACGCAGTATTTT. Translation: CASSKTLSTDTQYF.